This T cell receptor (beta chain) stems from a study of response to subunit inactivated influenza vaccine. In TCRdb, the RT-PCR reads were re-called with MiXCR into one record per CDR3 protein. The sample lists 500,000 or so distinct CDR3 sequences, approximately 16% seen once, with less than 4% in the top ten. Unmatched junction bases numbered 12, after V lost 8 bases and J lost 9 bases. The CDR3 is made up of 14 amino acids. CDR1 is SQVTM and CDR2 is ANQGSEA in the germline V gene. This clonotype was detected only a few times. Sample: CD4+ T cells sorted from PBMCs, taken around 25 months after vaccination. The chain joins TRBV29-1 to TRBJ2-1, with 11 bases matching TRBD2. The receptor was derived from a man between 50 and 75 years old who received an inactivated influenza vaccine. CDR3 sequence reads: CSTTRTSGLGEQFF. In nucleotides, the CDR3 is TGCAGCACTACCCGGACTAGCGGGTTAGGTGAGCAGTTCTTC.